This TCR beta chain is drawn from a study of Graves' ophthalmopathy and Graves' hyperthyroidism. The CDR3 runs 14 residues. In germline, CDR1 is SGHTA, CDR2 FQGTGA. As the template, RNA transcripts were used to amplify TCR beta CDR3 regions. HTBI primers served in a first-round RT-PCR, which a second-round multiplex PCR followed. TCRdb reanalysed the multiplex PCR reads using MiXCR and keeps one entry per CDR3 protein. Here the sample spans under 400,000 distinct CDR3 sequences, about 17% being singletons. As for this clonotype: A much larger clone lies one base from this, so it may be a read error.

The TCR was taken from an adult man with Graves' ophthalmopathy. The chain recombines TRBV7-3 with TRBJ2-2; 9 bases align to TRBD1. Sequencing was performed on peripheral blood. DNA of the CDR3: TGTGTCAGCAGCGCAACGACAGGGGGCGGGGAGCTGTTTTTT. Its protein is CVSSATTGGGELFF.